In its sample, the clone carrying this T cell receptor (beta chain) was seen once. The entry originates in a study of blood T cell repertoires in COVID-19. For the study at large: Acute-phase and convalescent COVID-19 samples originated in the United States, Italy and Spain. Sources were T cells, B-cell-depleted T cells, or PBMCs; the material itself was cDNA or gDNA.

In the original analysis: Estimates of nucleated cell counts were drawn from the amplification of reference gene primers. The method was immunoSEQ multiplex PCR; TCRdb's version includes in-frame clones alone and lacks a portion of them. V and J calls and clone size are those listed in that table; D and trimming were worked out from the DNA. Among 150,000 to 190,000 clones listed, 76% were seen once. CDR1 is LGHDT, CDR2 YNNKEL, per germline (reference sequence). This CDR3 is built from 17 residues. The germline V and J ends were trimmed by 0 bases and 4 bases, with 18 bases remaining between them. The V call is TRBV3-1 (or the pseudogene TRBV3-2), the J call TRBJ1-2; D ambiguous. The sample consisted of peripheral blood. This clonotype was sampled from a woman of 80 years or more with acute or convalescent COVID-19. The CDR3 protein is CASSQDSGGRKFYGYTF. The CDR3 DNA reads TGTGCCAGCAGCCAAGATTCGGGCGGGCGGAAATTCTATGGCTACACCTTC.